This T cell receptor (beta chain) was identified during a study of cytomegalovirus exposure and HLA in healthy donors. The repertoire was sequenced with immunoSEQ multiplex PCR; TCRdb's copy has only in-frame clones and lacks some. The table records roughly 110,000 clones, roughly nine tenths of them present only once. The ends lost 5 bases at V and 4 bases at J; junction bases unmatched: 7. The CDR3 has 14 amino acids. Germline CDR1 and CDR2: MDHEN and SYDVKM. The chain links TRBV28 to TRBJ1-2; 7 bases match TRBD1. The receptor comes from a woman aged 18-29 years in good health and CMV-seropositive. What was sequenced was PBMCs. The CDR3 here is CASSVTGQSYGYTF. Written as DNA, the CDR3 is TGTGCCAGCAGTGTTACGGGACAGTCCTATGGCTACACCTTC.